Listed below are T cell receptor beta chains from one sample, sequenced in a study of blood T cell repertoires in COVID-19. Profiling relied on immunoSEQ multiplex PCR, and the TCRdb table lists in-frame clones only, not all of them. The table lists about 120,000 clones, around four fifths of them singletons. The sequenced sample consisted of peripheral blood. These receptors all come from a man aged 25-45 years with acute or convalescent COVID-19. CDR3s include the opening cysteine and the closing phenylalanine or tryptophan. D genes are given only for firm matches. Part of the rows lack a size; the others show once, few, many or a class for expanded clones.

d_call,clone_size,j_call,v_call,cdr3_nt,cdr3_aa
NA,NA,TRBJ1-3,TRBV2,TGTGCCAGCGGAGGGGATTTTGGAAACACCATATATTTT,CASGGDFGNTIYF
NA,NA,TRBJ1-2,TRBV19,TGTGCCAGTAGTATGAGAGGGTCGGATGGCTACACCTTC,CASSMRGSDGYTF
NA,NA,TRBJ1-6,TRBV6-1,TGTGCCAGCAGTGAGTTCCGGGGTGTCACTAATAATTCACCCCTCCACTTT,CASSEFRGVTNNSPLHF
TRBD2,NA,TRBJ2-7,TRBV6-5,TGTGCCAGCAGATCCCGGATCGGGGGGGGTCTCGAGCAGTACTTC,CASRSRIGGGLEQYF
TRBD1,NA,TRBJ1-5,TRBV5-5,TGTGCCAGCAGCGTTGGGACAGGGTGGGACAATCAGCCCCAGCATTTT,CASSVGTGWDNQPQHF
NA,few,TRBJ1-5,TRBV6-2/TRBV6-3,TGTGCCAGCAGTTATGGAGCTCGCAATCAGCCCCAGCATTTT,CASSYGARNQPQHF
NA,NA,TRBJ1-2,TRBV5-4,TGTGCCAGCAGGATGACCCAGGGGCTGGGTGGCTACACCTTC,CASRMTQGLGGYTF
NA,NA,TRBJ1-1,TRBV19,TGTGCCAGTAGTACTCCAGGGGCCGACACTGAAGCTTTCTTT,CASSTPGADTEAFF
NA,NA,TRBJ1-3,TRBV30,TGTGCCCTTGAAACCGGGGACACCATATATTTT,CALETGDTIYF
NA,NA,TRBJ1-2,TRBV6-5,TGTGCCAGCTTTGACGGGACTAACTATGGCTACACCTTC,CASFDGTNYGYTF
TRBD1,few,TRBJ1-2,TRBV10-3,TGTGCCATCAGTTTGACAGGGGGGAACTATGGCTACACCTTC,CAISLTGGNYGYTF
TRBD1,NA,TRBJ1-6,TRBV4-3,TGCGCCAGCAGCCAAGAAGAGAGACAGGGCCGATCACCCCTCCACTTT,CASSQEERQGRSPLHF